This T cell receptor beta chain was sequenced for a study of shared clonotypes between healthy human individuals. About this clone itself: The antigen is undetermined.

The trim removed 6 bases at V and 5 bases at J, leaving 7 bases unmatched. The length of the CDR3 is 14 residues. The V gene's germline CDR1 is LNHDA and CDR2 SQIVND (reference sequence). Method: immunoSEQ multiplex PCR; TCRdb's copy keeps in-frame clones and lacks some. The table shows some 2 million clones, with about 94% occurring only once. Study-level results: Deeper or shallower sequencing was expected to change how clonotypes are shared among donors. Several donors had around 5% of their naive CD4 clonotypes in common.

Naive CD8 cells comprised CD45RO-negative, CCR7-positively selected cells, excluding terminally differentiated effector memory CD45RA+ cells. Only Caucasian adults living in Nashville, Tennessee made up the donor group. Sequencing input: naive CD8+ T cells sorted from blood. The chain couples TRBV19 to TRBJ2-5; 9 bases are shared with TRBD1. This receptor was taken from a man younger than 35 in good health. The CDR3 region has the DNA TGTGCCAGTAGCTGGACAGGGGCTCAGGAGACCCAGTACTTC. Translation: CASSWTGAQETQYF.